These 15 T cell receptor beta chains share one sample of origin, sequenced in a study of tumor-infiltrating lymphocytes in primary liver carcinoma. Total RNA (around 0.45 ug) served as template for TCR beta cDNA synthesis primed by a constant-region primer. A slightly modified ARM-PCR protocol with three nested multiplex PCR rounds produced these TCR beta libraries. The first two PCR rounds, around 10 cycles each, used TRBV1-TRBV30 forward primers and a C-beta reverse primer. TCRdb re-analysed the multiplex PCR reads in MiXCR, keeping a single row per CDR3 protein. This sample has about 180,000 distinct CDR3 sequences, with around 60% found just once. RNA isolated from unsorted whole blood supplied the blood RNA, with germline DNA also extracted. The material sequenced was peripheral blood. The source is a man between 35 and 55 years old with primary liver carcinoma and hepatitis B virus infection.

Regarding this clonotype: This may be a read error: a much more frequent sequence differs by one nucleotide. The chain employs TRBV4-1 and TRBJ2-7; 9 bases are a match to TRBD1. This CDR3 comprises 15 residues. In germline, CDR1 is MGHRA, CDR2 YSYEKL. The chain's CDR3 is CASSPLQGQGYEQHF. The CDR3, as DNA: TGCGCCAGCAGCCCCCTTCAGGGACAGGGCTACGAGCAGCACTTC.

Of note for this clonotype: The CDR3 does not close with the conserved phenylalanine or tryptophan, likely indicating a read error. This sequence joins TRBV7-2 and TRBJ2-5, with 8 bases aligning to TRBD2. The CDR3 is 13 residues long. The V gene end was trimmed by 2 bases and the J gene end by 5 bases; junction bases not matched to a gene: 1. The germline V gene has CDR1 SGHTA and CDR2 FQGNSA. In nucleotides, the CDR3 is TGTGCCAGCAGCTTACAGCGGGAGGAGACCCAGTACTTA. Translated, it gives CASSLQREETQYL.

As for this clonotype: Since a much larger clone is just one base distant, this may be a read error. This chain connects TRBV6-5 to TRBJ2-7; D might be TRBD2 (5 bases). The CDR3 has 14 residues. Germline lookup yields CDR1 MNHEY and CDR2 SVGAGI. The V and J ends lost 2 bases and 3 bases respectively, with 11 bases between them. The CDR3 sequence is CASSYGGRGYEQYF. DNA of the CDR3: TGTGCCAGCAGTTACGGAGGACGGGGCTACGAGCAGTACTTC.

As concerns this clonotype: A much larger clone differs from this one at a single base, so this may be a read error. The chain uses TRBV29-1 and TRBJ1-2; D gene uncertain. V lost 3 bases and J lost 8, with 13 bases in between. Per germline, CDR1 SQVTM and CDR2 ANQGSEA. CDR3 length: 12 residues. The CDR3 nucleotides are TGCAGCGTTGACGCGGGCCTAGGGGGCTACACCTTC. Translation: CSVDAGLGGYTF.

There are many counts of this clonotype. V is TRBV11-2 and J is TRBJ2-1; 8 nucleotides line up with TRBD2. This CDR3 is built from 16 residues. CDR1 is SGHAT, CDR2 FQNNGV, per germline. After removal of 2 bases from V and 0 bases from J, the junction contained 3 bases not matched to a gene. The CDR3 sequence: CASSLLAGFSYNEQFF. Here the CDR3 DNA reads TGTGCCAGCAGCTTATTAGCGGGATTCTCCTACAATGAGCAGTTCTTC.

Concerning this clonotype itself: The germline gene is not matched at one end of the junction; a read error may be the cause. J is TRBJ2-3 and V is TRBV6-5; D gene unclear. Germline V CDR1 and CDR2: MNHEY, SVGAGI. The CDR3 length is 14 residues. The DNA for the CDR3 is TGTGCCAGCACTTACTCCGGCCGCACAGATACGCAGTATTTT. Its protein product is CASTYSGRTDTQYF.

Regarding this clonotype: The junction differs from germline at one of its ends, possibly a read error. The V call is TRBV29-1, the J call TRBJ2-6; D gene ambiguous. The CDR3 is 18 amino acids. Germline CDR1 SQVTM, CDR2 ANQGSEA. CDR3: CSVEHQMEGLSWANVLTF. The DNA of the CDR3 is TGCAGCGTTGAACACCAGATGGAAGGGCTCTCTTGGGCCAACGTCCTGACTTTC.

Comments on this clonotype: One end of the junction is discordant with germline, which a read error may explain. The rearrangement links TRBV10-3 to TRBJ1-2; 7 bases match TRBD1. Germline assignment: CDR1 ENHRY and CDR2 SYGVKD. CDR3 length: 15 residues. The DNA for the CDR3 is TGTGTCATCAGGGCAGACAGGGTCGAAGACTATGGCTACACCTTC. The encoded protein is CVIRADRVEDYGYTF.

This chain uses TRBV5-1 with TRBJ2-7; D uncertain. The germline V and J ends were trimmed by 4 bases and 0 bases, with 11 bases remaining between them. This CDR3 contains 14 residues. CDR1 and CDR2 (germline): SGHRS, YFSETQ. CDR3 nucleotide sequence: TGCGCCAGCAGCCCTGGTACACCCTCCTACGAGCAGTACTTC. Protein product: CASSPGTPSYEQYF.

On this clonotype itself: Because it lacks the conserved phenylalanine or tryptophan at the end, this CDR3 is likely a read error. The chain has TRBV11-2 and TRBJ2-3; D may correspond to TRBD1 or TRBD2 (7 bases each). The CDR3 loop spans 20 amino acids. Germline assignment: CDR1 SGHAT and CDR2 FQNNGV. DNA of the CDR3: TGTGCCAGCAGCACCCTACAAATCGCAGGGGGGAGGGCCCGGTCAGACACGCAGTATTCT. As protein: CASSTLQIAGGRARSDTQYS.

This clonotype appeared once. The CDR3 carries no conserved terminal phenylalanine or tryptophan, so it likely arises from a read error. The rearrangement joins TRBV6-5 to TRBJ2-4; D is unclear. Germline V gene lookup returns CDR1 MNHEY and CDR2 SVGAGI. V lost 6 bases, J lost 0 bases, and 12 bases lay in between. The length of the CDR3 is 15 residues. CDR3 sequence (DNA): TGTGCCAGCAGGACGACTGCGATAGCCAAAAACATTCAGTACCTC. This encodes CASRTTAIAKNIQYL.

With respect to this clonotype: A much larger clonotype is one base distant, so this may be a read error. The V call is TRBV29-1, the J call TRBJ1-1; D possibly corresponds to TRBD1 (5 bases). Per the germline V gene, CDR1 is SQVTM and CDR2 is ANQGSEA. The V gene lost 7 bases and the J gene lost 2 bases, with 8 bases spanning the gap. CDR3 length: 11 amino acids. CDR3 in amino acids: CSDGGNTEAFF. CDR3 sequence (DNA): TGCAGCGATGGGGGAAACACTGAAGCTTTCTTT.

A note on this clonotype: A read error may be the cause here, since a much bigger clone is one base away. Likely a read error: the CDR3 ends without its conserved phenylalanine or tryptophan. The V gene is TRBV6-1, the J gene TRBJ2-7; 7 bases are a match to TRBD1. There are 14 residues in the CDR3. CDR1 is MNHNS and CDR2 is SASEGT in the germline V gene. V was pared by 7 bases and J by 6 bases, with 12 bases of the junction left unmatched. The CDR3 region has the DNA TGTGCCAGCATTGCAGGGGGACACTCCCTCGAGCAGTACTCC. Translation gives CASIAGGHSLEQYS.

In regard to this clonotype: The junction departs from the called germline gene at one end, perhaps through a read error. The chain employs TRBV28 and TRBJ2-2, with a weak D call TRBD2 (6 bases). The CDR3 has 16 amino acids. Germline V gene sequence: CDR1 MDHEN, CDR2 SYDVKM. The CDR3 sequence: CASTRDGTDNTGELLF. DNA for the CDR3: TGTGCCAGCACACGCGATGGGACTGATAACACCGGGGAGCTGCTTTTT.

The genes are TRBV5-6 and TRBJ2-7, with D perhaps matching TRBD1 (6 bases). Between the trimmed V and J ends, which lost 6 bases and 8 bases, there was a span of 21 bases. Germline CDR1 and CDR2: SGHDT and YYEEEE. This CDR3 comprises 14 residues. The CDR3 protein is CASIPLKTGGQQYF. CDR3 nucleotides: TGTGCCAGCATTCCCTTGAAGACAGGAGGACAGCAGTACTTC.